The text below deals with one T cell receptor beta chain. Its target is unknown. The sample belongs to a study of T cell responses to AZD1222 COVID-19 vaccine. Whole-study results and caveats: Donors in the cohort were predominantly white British and more often female, and clonal diversity was possibly underestimated. Unmutated variant regions are reportedly the target of nearly half of TCRs that are spike-specific.

The repertoire was sequenced with immunoSEQ multiplex PCR; TCRdb's copy has only in-frame clones and lacks some. This sample has over 60,000 clones; around 87% occur once, and the top ten carry about 25%. Germline CDR1 is SGHTA and CDR2 is FQGNSA. Deletions cut 5 bases from V and 4 bases from J, with 14 bases between. The CDR3 consists of 14 residues. The chain combines TRBV7-2 with TRBJ1-2; D not resolved. Source: peripheral blood, taken on day 0 of AZD1222 vaccination. The sequence came from an adult in good health. CDR3 sequence: CASSPNRATYGYTF. The CDR3 nucleotides read TGTGCCAGCAGCCCAAACAGAGCGACCTATGGCTACACCTTC.